The next 31 T cell receptor beta chains were all read from a single sample in a study of blood T cell repertoires in COVID-19. Libraries were prepared by immunoSEQ multiplex PCR; TCRdb keeps only in-frame clonotypes and omits some of them. This table holds 150,000 to 200,000 clones, 75% to 95% found once. What was sequenced was peripheral blood. Source of these receptors: a man aged 45 to 65 with acute or convalescent COVID-19.

This chain links TRBV2 with TRBJ1-5; D is undetermined. Per the germline V gene, CDR1 is SNHLY and CDR2 is FYNNEI. V was pared by 6 bases and J by 3 bases, with 12 bases between. The CDR3 sequence is 14 residues long. The CDR3 spells CASSLDSFNQPQHF. CDR3 DNA sequence: TGTGCCAGCAGCCTGGACTCCTTCAATCAGCCCCAGCATTTT.

The rearrangement joins TRBV5-1 to TRBJ2-1; 12 nucleotides agree with TRBD1. CDR3 size: 16 residues. CDR1 and CDR2 from the germline V gene are SGHRS and YFSETQ. Trimming cost V 1 base and J 6 bases; bases outside gene matches: 5. In nucleotides, the CDR3 is TGCGCCAGCAGCTTGTGGGGACAGGGGGCCACCAATGAGCAGTTCTTC. Translated: CASSLWGQGATNEQFF. The complete variable domain, with remaining parts taken from reference TRBV5-1 and TRBJ2-1, reads KAGVTQTPRYLIKTRGQQVTLSCSPISGHRSVSWYQQTPGQGLQFLFEYFSETQRNKGNFPGRFSGRQFSNSRSEMNVSTLELGDSALYLCASSLWGQGATNEQFFGPGTRLTVL.

The rearrangement uses TRBV28 and TRBJ2-7; weak D call: TRBD2 (6 bases). Germline V gene sequence: CDR1 MDHEN, CDR2 SYDVKM. The CDR3 is 14 amino acids. The V gene lost 1 base and the J gene lost 3 bases, with 10 bases spanning the gap. This CDR3 is CASSLSGSNYEQYV. For the CDR3, the DNA is TGTGCCAGCAGTTTATCCGGGAGCAACTACGAGCAGTACGTC.

The gene calls are TRBV2 and TRBJ2-5; possible D gene TRBD2, 7 bases. Germline CDR1 SNHLY, CDR2 FYNNEI. Trimming took off 8 bases at V and 1 base at J, with 17 bases between the two ends. The CDR3 consists of 15 residues. CDR3 in amino acids: CASGRGGGLQETQYF. The CDR3 coding sequence is TGTGCCAGCGGGAGGGGAGGGGGTCTCCAAGAGACCCAGTACTTC.

This clone was counted only a few times. The chain links TRBV4-2 to TRBJ1-6; tentatively, D is TRBD1 (5 bases). The CDR3 totals 17 residues. V lost 3 bases to trimming and J lost 9 bases, with 21 bases between them. CDR1 and CDR2 from the germline V gene are LGHNA and YNFKEQ. This chain's CDR3 is CASSQTFGRLGGSPLHF. CDR3 bases: TGTGCCAGCAGCCAGACATTTGGACGGCTCGGGGGTTCACCCCTCCACTTT.

The chain has TRBV10-3 and TRBJ2-1, with 11 bases lining up with TRBD2. V was clipped by 2 bases and J by 8 bases; unmatched bases: 5. The CDR3 spans 15 residues. Germline V lookup: CDR1 ENHRY, CDR2 SYGVKD. The CDR3 loop is CAISELAGGRYEQFF. In DNA form, the CDR3 reads TGTGCCATCAGTGAGCTAGCGGGGGGCAGGTATGAGCAGTTCTTC.

The CDR3 DNA reads as TGTGCCAGCAGGTCCAACAGGAATTATAATTCACCCCTCCACTTT. It encodes CASRSNRNYNSPLHF. This chain links TRBV6-5 with TRBJ1-6; D perhaps matches TRBD1 (5 bases). Trimming stripped 6 bases from V and 4 bases from J, with 13 bases between. The CDR3 has 15 residues. Germline values: CDR1 MNHEY, CDR2 SVGAGI.

The V and J genes are TRBV5-4 and TRBJ2-5; D perhaps matches TRBD2 (6 bases). The V and J ends lost 4 bases and 2 bases respectively, with 9 bases between them. The germline gives CDR1 SGHNT, CDR2 YYREEE (reference sequence). CDR3 length: 13 residues. This CDR3 is CASSPGLQETQYF. CDR3 coding DNA: TGTGCCAGCAGCCCGGGACTGCAAGAGACCCAGTACTTC.

The genes are TRBV19 and TRBJ2-7; TRBD2 might be the D (5 bases). Germline assignment: CDR1 LNHDA and CDR2 SQIVND (reference sequence). This CDR3 is 14 amino acids long. V was clipped by 3 bases and J by 5 bases, with 14 bases between them. The CDR3 sequence: CASSIISGFNEQYF. The DNA of the CDR3 is TGTGCCAGTAGTATCATCTCGGGGTTCAACGAGCAGTACTTC.

The chain links TRBV28 to TRBJ1-1; no clear D gene. CDR1 and CDR2 (germline): MDHEN, SYDVKM. The V and J ends lost 5 bases and 13 bases respectively, with 14 bases between them. The CDR3 sequence is 11 residues long. CDR3 residues: CASSTDYGVFF. DNA of the CDR3: TGTGCCAGCAGTACGGACTACGGGGTTTTCTTT.

V usage is TRBV13 and J usage is TRBJ2-3; possible D gene TRBD1, 7 bases. V gave up 5 bases and J gave up 2 bases, with 14 bases separating them. Germline assignment: CDR1 PRHDT and CDR2 FYEKMQ (reference sequence). This CDR3 contains 15 residues. The CDR3 coding sequence is TGTGCCAGCAGCCCCAGGGGGGTTTACACAGATACGCAGTATTTT. Translating gives CASSPRGVYTDTQYF.

The J gene is TRBJ1-4, the V gene TRBV7-2; 7 bases map to TRBD1. The length of the CDR3 is 14 residues. The V gene's germline CDR1 is SGHTA and CDR2 FQGNSA. Losses at the gene ends were 5 bases for V and 9 bases for J; bases not matched to a gene: 9. This CDR3 reads CASSPDRAGKKLFF. In DNA form, the CDR3 reads TGTGCCAGCAGCCCCGACAGGGCGGGGAAAAAACTGTTTTTT.

This clone was seen only once. This chain links TRBV5-6 with TRBJ2-7, with 7 bases lining up with TRBD2. With V trimmed by 3 bases and J by 3 bases, 6 bases remained unmatched. In germline, CDR1 is SGHDT, CDR2 YYEEEE. This CDR3 has 14 residues. The CDR3 bases are TGTGCCAGCAGCTGGGGGGGAGAAAACTACGAGCAGTACTTC. The encoded protein is CASSWGGENYEQYF.

The chain is built from TRBV27 and TRBJ1-1, with a weak D call TRBD1 (5 bases). V gave up 2 bases and J gave up 2 bases, with 6 bases separating them. CDR3 size: 13 residues. In germline, CDR1 is MNHEY, CDR2 SMNVEV (reference sequence). The CDR3 region is CASSLDRNTEAFF. In DNA, the CDR3 is TGTGCCAGCAGTTTAGACAGAAACACTGAAGCTTTCTTT.

The chain carries TRBV6-5 and TRBJ2-6; D unclear. V was clipped by 5 bases and J by 7 bases, with 15 bases between them. The CDR3 has 15 amino acids. Germline assignment: CDR1 MNHEY and CDR2 SVGAGI. CDR3 sequence reads: CASSLLSLGANVLTF. In DNA, the CDR3 is TGTGCCAGCAGTCTACTATCTCTCGGCGCCAACGTCCTGACTTTC.

The J gene is TRBJ1-6, the V gene TRBV27; 7 bases match TRBD1. Germline lookup yields CDR1 MNHEY and CDR2 SMNVEV (reference sequence). The CDR3 runs 16 residues. The J segment lost 4 bases and the V segment lost 5 bases, leaving 8 bases of the junction unmatched. CDR3 loop: CASSRRGTLYNSPLHF. The CDR3 nucleotides are TGTGCCAGCAGTCGCAGGGGGACCCTTTATAATTCACCCCTCCACTTT.

This rearrangement joins TRBV4-3 to TRBJ2-2, with TRBD2 matching 9 bases. This CDR3 region has 15 residues. The junction had 3 bases not matched to a gene; V was cut back by 4 bases and J by 3 bases. Germline CDR1 reads LGHNA; CDR2 reads YSLEER. In DNA, the CDR3 is TGCGCCAGCAGCCCACTAGCGGGCGACACCGGGGAGCTGTTTTTT. It yields the protein CASSPLAGDTGELFF.

This chain uses TRBV7-9 with TRBJ2-5; D unresolved. V was cut by 0 bases and J by 4 bases, with 18 bases left in between. Germline V gene data show CDR1 as SEHNR and CDR2 as FQNEAQ (reference sequence). The CDR3 is 17 amino acids. The CDR3 loop reads CASSLAVRHLIRETQYF. CDR3 nucleotides: TGTGCCAGCAGCTTAGCGGTCCGACACCTAATCCGAGAGACCCAGTACTTC. The entire variable domain, with the rest obtained from reference TRBV7-9 and TRBJ2-5, is as follows: DTGVSQNPRHKITKRGQNVTFRCDPISEHNRLYWYRQTLGQGPEFLTYFQNEAQLEKSRLLSDRFSAERPKGSFSTLEIQRTEQGDSAMYLCASSLAVRHLIRETQYFGPGTRLLVL.

This clone has a single count. This chain joins TRBV9 and TRBJ2-1, with 7 positions matching TRBD1. There are 16 residues in the CDR3. In germline, CDR1 is SGDLS, CDR2 YYNGEE. The J segment lost 7 bases and the V segment lost 0 bases, leaving 10 bases of the junction unmatched. In DNA form, the CDR3 reads TGTGCCAGCAGCGTAGCTGGGATGACAGGGAATAATGAGCAGTTCTTC. Amino acid sequence: CASSVAGMTGNNEQFF.

J is TRBJ2-7 and V is TRBV2; 7 nucleotides match TRBD1. Unmatched junction bases numbered 5, after V lost 6 bases and J lost 6 bases. CDR1 is SNHLY, CDR2 FYNNEI, per germline. This CDR3 is 12 amino acids long. The CDR3 nucleotides are TGTGCCAGCAGAGAAACAGGGGCCGAGCAGTACGTC. It yields the protein CASRETGAEQYV.

This chain joins TRBV2 and TRBJ2-5; the D gene is possibly TRBD2 (5 bases). Germline-derived CDR1 and CDR2 are SNHLY and FYNNEI. Trimming shortened V by 5 bases and J by 5 bases, and 15 bases separated the two germline ends. The CDR3 length is 14 residues. In DNA, the CDR3 is TGTGCCAGCAGTAAAGGCCTAGCTGGGGAGACCCAGTACTTC. It translates to CASSKGLAGETQYF.

The chain uses TRBV5-1 and TRBJ2-7; possibly TRBD1 for D (7 bases). In germline, CDR1 is SGHRS, CDR2 YFSETQ. The length of the CDR3 is 15 residues. The ends were cut back, 0 bases at V and 1 base at J, with 11 bases in the middle. The CDR3 sequence: CASSLEPGGSYEQYF. The CDR3 DNA reads as TGCGCCAGCAGCTTGGAGCCAGGGGGGTCCTACGAGCAGTACTTC.

This clone turned up a few times. The genes are TRBV24-1 and TRBJ1-2; the match to TRBD1 covers 7 bases. Germline CDR1 KGHDR, CDR2 SFDVKD. The CDR3 contains 12 residues. After removal of 9 bases from V and 1 base from J, the junction contained 1 base not matched to a gene. CDR3 in DNA: TGTGCCACCCGGGACAGTAACTATGGCTACACCTTC. Translation: CATRDSNYGYTF.

This clone was seen once. V is TRBV27 and J is TRBJ1-5, with a possible D match to TRBD1 (5 bases). The V end was cut by 5 bases, the J end by 0 bases, with 14 bases between. The germline V gene has CDR1 MNHEY and CDR2 SMNVEV (reference sequence). This CDR3 has 16 amino acids. The chain's CDR3 is CASSTTTENSNQPQHF. For the CDR3, the DNA is TGTGCCAGCAGTACCACGACAGAAAATAGCAATCAGCCCCAGCATTTT.

This clone was counted once. The chain is built from TRBV4-1 and TRBJ1-6; D not certain. V dropped 0 bases and J dropped 6 bases, with 12 bases sitting between them. Germline V gene lookup returns CDR1 MGHRA and CDR2 YSYEKL. The CDR3 loop spans 16 amino acids. The CDR3 reads CASSQETSSGNSPLHF. Here the CDR3 DNA reads TGCGCCAGCAGCCAAGAAACTTCATCTGGTAATTCACCCCTCCACTTT.

The chain joins TRBV28 to TRBJ2-5; 7 positions match TRBD2. The germline gives CDR1 MDHEN, CDR2 SYDVKM. This CDR3 spans 12 amino acids. Trimming removed 5 bases from V and 4 bases from J; junction bases left unmatched: 1. Here the CDR3 reads CASSGGGETQYF. CDR3 in DNA: TGTGCCAGCAGTGGGGGGGGAGAGACCCAGTACTTC.

The rearrangement uses TRBV30 and TRBJ1-6; no reliable D call. V was pared by 0 bases and J by 7 bases, with 13 bases between. The CDR3 spans 15 residues. The germline gives CDR1 GTSNPN, CDR2 SVGIG (reference sequence). The CDR3 reads CAWSVFRGGNSPLHF. For the CDR3, the DNA is TGTGCCTGGAGTGTGTTTCGAGGAGGCAATTCACCCCTCCACTTT.

This chain joins TRBV18 and TRBJ2-1; D might be TRBD2 (6 bases). The V gene's germline CDR1 is KGHSH and CDR2 LQKENI. There are 12 residues in the CDR3. Deletions cut 1 base from V and 9 bases from J, with 7 bases between. As DNA, the CDR3 is TGTGCCAGCTCACCACGGGGAGGTGAGCAGTTCTTC. Translation: CASSPRGGEQFF.

This chain joins TRBV5-1 and TRBJ2-5; D might be TRBD2 (6 bases). Between the trimmed V and J ends, which lost 4 bases and 2 bases, there was a span of 9 bases. CDR1 and CDR2 from the germline V gene are SGHRS and YFSETQ. The CDR3 is 13 residues long. The chain's CDR3 is CASSPGTQETQYF. CDR3 DNA: TGCGCCAGCAGCCCCGGGACTCAAGAGACCCAGTACTTC.

The chain is built from TRBV27 and TRBJ2-7; 8 bases align to TRBD1. V trimming: 6 bases; J trimming: 7 bases; junction bases outside the gene matches: 11. This CDR3 has 14 residues. The germline V gene has CDR1 MNHEY and CDR2 SMNVEV (reference sequence). CDR3 bases: TGTGCCAGCAGGATCAGGGGGCTGTCCAAGGAGCAGTACTTC. This codes for CASRIRGLSKEQYF.

In this sample, this clone turned up once. V usage is TRBV9 and J usage is TRBJ2-6; 14 bases are a match to TRBD2. Germline loops: CDR1 SGDLS, CDR2 YYNGEE. The CDR3 sequence is 22 residues long. V lost 0 bases to trimming and J lost 1 base; unmatched junction nucleotides: 12. The CDR3 DNA reads TGTGCCAGCAGCGTAGCTCCGGGACAGGGACTAGCGGGAGTGTCTGGGGCCAACGTCCTGACTTTC. Translating gives CASSVAPGQGLAGVSGANVLTF.